The T cell receptor beta chain described here comes from a study of blood T cell repertoires in COVID-19. The overall study: Samples taken during acute and convalescent COVID-19 were collected in the United States, Italy and Spain.

Produced via immunoSEQ multiplex PCR; TCRdb's table is partial and in-frame only. The sample contains roughly 150,000 clones, approximately 80% of which appear only once. The sequence was collected from a woman aged 80 or older with acute or convalescent COVID-19. The sample was peripheral blood.

The CDR3 DNA reads as TGTGCCAGCCTACGGAGAGGATACAATGAGCAGTTCTTC. Its translation is CASLRRGYNEQFF. The chain recombines TRBV21-1 with TRBJ2-1; the tabulated D call, TRBD2, remains unverified against the DNA. TRBV21-1 is noted as a pseudogene. The CDR3 length is 13 residues.